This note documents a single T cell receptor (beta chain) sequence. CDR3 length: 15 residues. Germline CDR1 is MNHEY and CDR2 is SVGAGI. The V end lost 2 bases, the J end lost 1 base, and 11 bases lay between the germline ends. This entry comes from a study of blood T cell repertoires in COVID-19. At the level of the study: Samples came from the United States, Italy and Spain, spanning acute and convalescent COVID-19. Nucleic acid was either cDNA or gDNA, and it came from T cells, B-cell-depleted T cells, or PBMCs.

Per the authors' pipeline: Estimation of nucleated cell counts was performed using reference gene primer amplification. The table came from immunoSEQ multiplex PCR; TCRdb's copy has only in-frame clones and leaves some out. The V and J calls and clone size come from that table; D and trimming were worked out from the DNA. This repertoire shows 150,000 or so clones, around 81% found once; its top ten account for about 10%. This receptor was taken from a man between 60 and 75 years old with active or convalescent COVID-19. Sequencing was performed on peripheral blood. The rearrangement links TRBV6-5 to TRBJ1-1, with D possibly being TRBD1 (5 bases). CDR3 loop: CASSYGGTTNTEAFF. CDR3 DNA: TGTGCCAGCAGTTACGGGGGGACTACGAACACTGAAGCTTTCTTT.